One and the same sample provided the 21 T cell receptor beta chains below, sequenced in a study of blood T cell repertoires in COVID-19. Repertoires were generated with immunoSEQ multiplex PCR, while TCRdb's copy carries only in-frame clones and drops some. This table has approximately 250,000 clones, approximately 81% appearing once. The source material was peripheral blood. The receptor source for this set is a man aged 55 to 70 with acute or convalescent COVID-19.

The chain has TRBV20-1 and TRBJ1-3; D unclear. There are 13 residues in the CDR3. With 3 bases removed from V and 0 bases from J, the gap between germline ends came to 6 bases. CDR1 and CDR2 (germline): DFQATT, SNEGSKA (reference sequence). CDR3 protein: CSASRDSGNTIYF. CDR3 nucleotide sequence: TGCAGTGCTAGTCGCGACTCTGGAAACACCATATATTTT.

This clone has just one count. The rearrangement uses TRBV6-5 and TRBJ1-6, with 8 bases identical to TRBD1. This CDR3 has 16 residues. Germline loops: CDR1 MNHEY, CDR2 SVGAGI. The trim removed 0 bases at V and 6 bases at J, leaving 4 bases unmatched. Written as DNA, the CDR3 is TGTGCCAGCAGTTACTCATGGGACAGGAGTAATTCACCCCTCCACTTT. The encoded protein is CASSYSWDRSNSPLHF.

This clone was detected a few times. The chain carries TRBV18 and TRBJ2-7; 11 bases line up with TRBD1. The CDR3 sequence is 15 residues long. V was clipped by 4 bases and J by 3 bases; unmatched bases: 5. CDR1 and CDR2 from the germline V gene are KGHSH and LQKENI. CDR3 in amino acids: CASSQGTGGLYEQYF. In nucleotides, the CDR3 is TGTGCCAGCTCACAAGGGACAGGGGGGCTCTACGAGCAGTACTTC. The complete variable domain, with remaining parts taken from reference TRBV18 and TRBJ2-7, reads NAGVMQNPRHLVRRRGQEARLRCSPMKGHSHVYWYRQLPEEGLKFMVYLQKENIIDESGMPKERFSAEFPKEGPSILRIQQVVRGDSAAYFCASSQGTGGLYEQYFGPGTRLTVT.

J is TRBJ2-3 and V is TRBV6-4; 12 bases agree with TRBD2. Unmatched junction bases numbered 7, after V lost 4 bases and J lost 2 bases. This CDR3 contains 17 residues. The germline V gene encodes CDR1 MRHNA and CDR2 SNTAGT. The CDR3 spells CASSAASGGADTDTQYF. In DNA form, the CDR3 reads TGTGCCAGCAGTGCGGCTAGCGGGGGGGCGGACACAGATACGCAGTATTTT.

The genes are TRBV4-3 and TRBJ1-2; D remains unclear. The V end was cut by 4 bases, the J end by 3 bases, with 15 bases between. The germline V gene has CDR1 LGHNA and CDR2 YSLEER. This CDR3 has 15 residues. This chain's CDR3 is CASSLRRGGHYGYTF. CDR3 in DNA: TGCGCCAGCAGCCTAAGGCGCGGAGGGCACTATGGCTACACCTTC.

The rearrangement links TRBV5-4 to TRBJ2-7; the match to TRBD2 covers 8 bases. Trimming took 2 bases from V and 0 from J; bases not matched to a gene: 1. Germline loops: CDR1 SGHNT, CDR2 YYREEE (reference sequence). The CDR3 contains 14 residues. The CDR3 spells CASSFRGGSYEQYF. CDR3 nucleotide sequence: TGTGCCAGCAGCTTTCGGGGGGGCTCCTACGAGCAGTACTTC.

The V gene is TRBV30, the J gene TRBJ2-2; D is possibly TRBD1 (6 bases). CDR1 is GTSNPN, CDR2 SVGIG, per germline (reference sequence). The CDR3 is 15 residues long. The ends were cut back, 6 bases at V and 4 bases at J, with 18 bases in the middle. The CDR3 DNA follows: TGTGCCTGCCCAGAACAGGGCCTAGGCACCGGGGAGCTGTTTTTT. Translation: CACPEQGLGTGELFF.

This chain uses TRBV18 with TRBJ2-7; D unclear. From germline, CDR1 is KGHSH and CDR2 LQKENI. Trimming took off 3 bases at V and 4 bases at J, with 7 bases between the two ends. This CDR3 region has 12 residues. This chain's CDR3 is CASSPQDYEQYF. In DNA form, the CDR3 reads TGTGCCAGCTCACCCCAGGATTACGAGCAGTACTTC. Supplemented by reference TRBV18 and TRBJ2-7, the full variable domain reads NAGVMQNPRHLVRRRGQEARLRCSPMKGHSHVYWYRQLPEEGLKFMVYLQKENIIDESGMPKERFSAEFPKEGPSILRIQQVVRGDSAAYFCASSPQDYEQYFGPGTRLTVT.

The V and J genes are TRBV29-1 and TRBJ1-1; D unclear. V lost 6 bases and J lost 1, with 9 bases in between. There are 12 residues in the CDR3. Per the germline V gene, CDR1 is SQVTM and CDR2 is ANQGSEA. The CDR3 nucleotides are TGCAGCGTCCACCGAGGGAACACTGAAGCTTTCTTT. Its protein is CSVHRGNTEAFF.

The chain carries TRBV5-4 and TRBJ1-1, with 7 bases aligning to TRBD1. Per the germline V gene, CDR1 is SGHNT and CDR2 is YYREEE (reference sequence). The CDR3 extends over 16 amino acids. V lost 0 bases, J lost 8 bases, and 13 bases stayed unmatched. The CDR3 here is CASSLGGQKSISEAFF. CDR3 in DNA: TGTGCCAGCAGCTTGGGGGGACAGAAGAGTATCTCGGAAGCTTTCTTT.

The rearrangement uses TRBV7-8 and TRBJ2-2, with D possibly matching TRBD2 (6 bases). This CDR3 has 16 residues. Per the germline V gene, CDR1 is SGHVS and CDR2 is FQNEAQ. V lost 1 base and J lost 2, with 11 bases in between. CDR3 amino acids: CASSLVASANTGELFF. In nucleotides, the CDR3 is TGTGCCAGCAGCTTAGTAGCTAGCGCCAACACCGGGGAGCTGTTTTTT.

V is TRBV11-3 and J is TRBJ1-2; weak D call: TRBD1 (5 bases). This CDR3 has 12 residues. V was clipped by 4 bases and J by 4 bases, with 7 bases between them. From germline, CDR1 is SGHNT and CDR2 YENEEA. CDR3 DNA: TGTGCCAGCAGCTCGGGGGGCTATGGCTACACCTTC. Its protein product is CASSSGGYGYTF.

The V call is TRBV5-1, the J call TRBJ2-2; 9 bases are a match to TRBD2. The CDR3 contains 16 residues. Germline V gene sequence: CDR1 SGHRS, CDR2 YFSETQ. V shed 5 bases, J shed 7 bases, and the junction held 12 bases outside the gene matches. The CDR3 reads CASSPAGTSSVGELFF. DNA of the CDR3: TGCGCCAGCAGTCCCGCCGGGACTAGCTCGGTCGGGGAGCTGTTTTTT.

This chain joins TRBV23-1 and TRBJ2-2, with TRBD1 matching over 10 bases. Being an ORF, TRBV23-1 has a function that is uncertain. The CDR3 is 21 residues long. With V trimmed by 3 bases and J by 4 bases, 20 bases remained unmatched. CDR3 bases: TGCGCCAGCAGTCATAGGGTGGGGGACAGGGGTGCTTCGCGGGGCACCGGGGAGCTGTTTTTT. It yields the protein CASSHRVGDRGASRGTGELFF.

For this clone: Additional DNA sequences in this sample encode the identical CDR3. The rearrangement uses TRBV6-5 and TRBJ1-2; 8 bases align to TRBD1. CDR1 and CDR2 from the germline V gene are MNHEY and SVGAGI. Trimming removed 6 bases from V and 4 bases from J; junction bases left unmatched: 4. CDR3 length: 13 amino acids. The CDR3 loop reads CASSFTGGYGYTF. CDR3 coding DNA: TGTGCCAGCAGCTTTACAGGGGGCTATGGCTACACCTTC.

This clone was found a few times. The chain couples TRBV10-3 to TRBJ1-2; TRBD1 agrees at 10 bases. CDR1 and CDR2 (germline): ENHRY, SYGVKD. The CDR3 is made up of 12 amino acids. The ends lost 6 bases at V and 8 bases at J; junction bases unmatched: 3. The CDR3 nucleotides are TGTGCCATCAGAGGACAGGGGGAAGGCTACACCTTC. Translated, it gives CAIRGQGEGYTF.

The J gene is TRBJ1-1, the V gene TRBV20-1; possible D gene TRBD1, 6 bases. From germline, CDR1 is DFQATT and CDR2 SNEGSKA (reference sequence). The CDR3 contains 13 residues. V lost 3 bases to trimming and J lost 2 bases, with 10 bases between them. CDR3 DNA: TGCAGTGCTAGTTACAGGGACAACACTGAAGCTTTCTTT. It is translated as CSASYRDNTEAFF.

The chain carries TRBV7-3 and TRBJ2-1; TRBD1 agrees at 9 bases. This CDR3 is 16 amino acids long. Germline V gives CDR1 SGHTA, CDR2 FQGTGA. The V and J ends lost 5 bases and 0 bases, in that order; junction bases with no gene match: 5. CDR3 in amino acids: CASSRTGVSSYNEQFF. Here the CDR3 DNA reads TGTGCCAGCAGCCGGACAGGGGTGAGCTCCTACAATGAGCAGTTCTTC.

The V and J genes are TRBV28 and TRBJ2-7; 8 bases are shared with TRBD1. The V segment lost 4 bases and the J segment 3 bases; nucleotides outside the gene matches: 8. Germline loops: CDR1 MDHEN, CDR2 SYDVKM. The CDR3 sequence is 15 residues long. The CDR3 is CASSSSGRGHYEQYF. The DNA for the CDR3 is TGTGCCAGCAGTTCATCGGGCAGGGGGCACTACGAGCAGTACTTC.

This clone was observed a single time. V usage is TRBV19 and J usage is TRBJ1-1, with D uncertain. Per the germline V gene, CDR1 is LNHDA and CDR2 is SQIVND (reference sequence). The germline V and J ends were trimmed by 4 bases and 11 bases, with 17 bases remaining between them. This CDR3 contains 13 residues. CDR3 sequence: CASSTQTGGSAFF. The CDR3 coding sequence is TGTGCCAGTAGTACCCAGACGGGCGGGTCGGCTTTCTTT.

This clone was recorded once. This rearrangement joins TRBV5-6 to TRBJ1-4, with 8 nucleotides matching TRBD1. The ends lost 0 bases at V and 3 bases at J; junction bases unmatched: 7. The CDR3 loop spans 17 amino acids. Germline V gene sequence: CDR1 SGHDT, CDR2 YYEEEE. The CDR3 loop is CASSLAFRTGPNEKLFF. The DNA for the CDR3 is TGTGCCAGCAGCTTGGCCTTTCGGACAGGGCCTAATGAAAAACTGTTTTTT. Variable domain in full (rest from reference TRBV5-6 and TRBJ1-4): DAGVTQSPTHLIKTRGQQVTLRCSPKSGHDTVSWYQQALGQGPQFIFQYYEEEERQRGNFPDRFSGHQFPNYSSELNVNALLLGDSALYLCASSLAFRTGPNEKLFFGSGTQLSVL.